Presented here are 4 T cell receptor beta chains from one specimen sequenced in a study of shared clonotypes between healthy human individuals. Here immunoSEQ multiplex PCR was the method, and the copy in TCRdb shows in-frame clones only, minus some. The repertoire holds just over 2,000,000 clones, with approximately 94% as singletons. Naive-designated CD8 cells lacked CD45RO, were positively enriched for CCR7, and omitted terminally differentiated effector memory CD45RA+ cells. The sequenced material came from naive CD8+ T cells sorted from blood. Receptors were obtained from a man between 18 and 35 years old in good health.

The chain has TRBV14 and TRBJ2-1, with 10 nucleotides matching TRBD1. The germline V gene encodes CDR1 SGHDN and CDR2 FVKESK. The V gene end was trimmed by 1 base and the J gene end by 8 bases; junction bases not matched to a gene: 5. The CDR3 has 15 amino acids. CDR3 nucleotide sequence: TGTGCCAGCAGCCAAGTCGGGACAGGGGTGGATGAGCAGTTCTTC. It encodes CASSQVGTGVDEQFF.

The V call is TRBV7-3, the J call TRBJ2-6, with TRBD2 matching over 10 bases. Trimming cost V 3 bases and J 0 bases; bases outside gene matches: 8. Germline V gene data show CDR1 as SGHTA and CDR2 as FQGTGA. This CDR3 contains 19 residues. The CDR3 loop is CASSLAGTSVFSGANVLTF. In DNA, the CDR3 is TGTGCCAGCAGCTTGGCGGGGACTAGCGTATTCTCTGGGGCCAACGTCCTGACTTTC.

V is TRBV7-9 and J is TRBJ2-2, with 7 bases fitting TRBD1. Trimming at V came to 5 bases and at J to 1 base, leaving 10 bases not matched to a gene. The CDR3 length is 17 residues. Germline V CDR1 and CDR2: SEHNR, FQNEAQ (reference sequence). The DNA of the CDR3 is TGTGCCAGCAGCCCCGACCGGCAGGGGGAGAACACCGGGGAGCTGTTTTTT. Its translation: CASSPDRQGENTGELFF.

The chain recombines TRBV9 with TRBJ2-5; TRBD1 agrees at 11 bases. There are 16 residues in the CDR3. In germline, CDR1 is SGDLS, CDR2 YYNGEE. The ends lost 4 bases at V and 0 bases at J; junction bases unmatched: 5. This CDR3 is CASSFRTGGDQETQYF. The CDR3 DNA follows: TGTGCCAGCAGCTTTAGGACAGGGGGCGACCAAGAGACCCAGTACTTC.